This T cell receptor beta chain was found in a study of early T cells in non-severe SARS-CoV-2 infection. Overall study context: Chains were unpaired, as sequencing was done on bulk RNA from unsorted whole blood.

Unique molecular identifier tags were affixed to discrete cDNA molecules. From the 5' RACE reads, TCRdb called clonotypes with MiXCR, one entry per CDR3 protein. The table lists around 30,000 distinct CDR3 sequences, 4.2% of them singletons, with about 4.4% in the top ten. The study, taken as a whole, reports: Reliance on VDJdb matching favored anti-spike CD8 responses; private and CD4 specificities were missed.

This clonotype has a count of ten or more. What it binds is unknown. Specimen: whole blood. This clonotype was sampled from an adult who was a healthcare worker with PCR-confirmed SARS-CoV-2 infection or an uninfected control (not recorded which).

The CDR3 region has the DNA TGCAGTGCCGCTGGACCCGTTGAGCAGTACTTC. It translates to CSAAGPVEQYF. The V and J genes are TRBV20-1 and TRBJ2-7, with D hard to call. CDR3 length: 11 amino acids. Trimming pared 6 bases from V and 7 bases from J, leaving 13 bases between. Germline assignment: CDR1 DFQATT and CDR2 SNEGSKA (reference sequence).